The next 17 T cell receptor beta chains were all read from a single sample in a study of cytomegalovirus exposure and HLA in healthy donors. 60 Vbeta and 13 Jbeta primers were used in PCR. Profiled with immunoSEQ multiplex PCR; TCRdb holds only in-frame clones, not every one. This table has approximately 120,000 clones, around 77% appearing once. Material for sequencing was PBMCs. The source is a woman in her thirties or forties in good health and CMV-seropositive.

This clone turned up a few times. The chain joins TRBV6-1 to TRBJ2-7; weak D call: TRBD2 (6 bases). The length of the CDR3 is 14 residues. Trimming took off 6 bases at V and 0 bases at J, with 12 bases between the two ends. Germline lookup yields CDR1 MNHNS and CDR2 SASEGT. CDR3 DNA sequence: TGTGCCAGCAGGCGGGCTAGCGCCTCCTACGAGCAGTACTTC. Translation gives CASRRASASYEQYF.

This clone was detected a few times. This chain connects TRBV19 to TRBJ2-1, with TRBD2 identical over 11 bases. Losses at the gene ends were 4 bases for V and 8 bases for J; bases not matched to a gene: 7. The CDR3 is 15 amino acids. Germline CDR1 is LNHDA and CDR2 is SQIVND (reference sequence). The CDR3 DNA reads as TGTGCCAGTAGTACAACTAGCGGGAGTGAGCATGAGCAGTTCTTC. Amino acids: CASSTTSGSEHEQFF.

The chain joins TRBV11-2 to TRBJ1-2; 7 nucleotides agree with TRBD1. The V gene end was trimmed by 5 bases and the J gene end by 3 bases; junction bases not matched to a gene: 9. This CDR3 contains 15 residues. Looked up from germline, CDR1 is SGHAT and CDR2 is FQNNGV. DNA of the CDR3: TGTGCCAGCAGCCCCGACCACGGGACAGACTATGGCTACACCTTC. It encodes CASSPDHGTDYGYTF.

CDR3 sequence (DNA): TGTGCCAGCAGTGTCAGGGCTTCCTACGAGCAGTACTTC. It codes for CASSVRASYEQYF. The chain has TRBV27 and TRBJ2-7; tentatively, D is TRBD1 (5 bases). This CDR3 is 13 amino acids long. Germline CDR1 MNHEY, CDR2 SMNVEV (reference sequence). V was clipped by 5 bases and J by 1 base, with 9 bases between them.

The rearrangement uses TRBV7-6 and TRBJ2-7; TRBD1 aligns across 7 bases. From germline, CDR1 is SGHVS and CDR2 FNYEAQ. Trimming removed 5 bases from V and 4 bases from J; junction bases left unmatched: 11. CDR3 size: 15 residues. The CDR3 DNA sequence: TGTGCCAGCAGCCCCAAGACAGGGACGCTGTACGAGCAGTACTTC. Its translation: CASSPKTGTLYEQYF.

The chain joins TRBV19 to TRBJ2-2; D possibly corresponds to TRBD2 (6 bases). V shed 3 bases and J shed 6 bases, with 8 bases lying between them. Germline V gives CDR1 LNHDA, CDR2 SQIVND (reference sequence). CDR3 size: 13 residues. This CDR3 reads CASSISGPGELFF. The CDR3 DNA follows: TGTGCCAGTAGTATTAGCGGTCCCGGGGAGCTGTTTTTT.

This clone has more than one count but fewer than ten. The rearrangement uses TRBV6-1 and TRBJ2-1; TRBD2 matches 8 bases. In germline, CDR1 is MNHNS, CDR2 SASEGT. Losses at the gene ends were 1 base for V and 7 bases for J; bases not matched to a gene: 15. This CDR3 has 18 residues. Here the CDR3 DNA reads TGTGCCAGCAGTGAAGACCCGCTTGTAGCGGGACCCCTTAATGAGCAGTTCTTC. Protein product: CASSEDPLVAGPLNEQFF.

The chain joins TRBV7-6 to TRBJ2-3; TRBD1 aligns across 9 bases. The V gene end was trimmed by 2 bases and the J gene end by 0 bases; junction bases not matched to a gene: 3. CDR3 size: 16 residues. Germline CDR1 SGHVS, CDR2 FNYEAQ. The CDR3 here is CASSLTGGLSTDTQYF. CDR3 in DNA: TGTGCCAGCAGCTTAACAGGGGGCTTAAGCACAGATACGCAGTATTTT. The full variable domain, with the rest looked up from reference TRBV7-6 and TRBJ2-3, is GAGVSQSPRYKVTKRGQDVALRCDPISGHVSLYWYRQALGQGPEFLTYFNYEAQQDKSGLPNDRFSAERPEGSISTLTIQRTEQRDSAMYRCASSLTGGLSTDTQYFGPGTRLTVL.

The gene calls are TRBV28 and TRBJ2-2; 12 positions match TRBD2. The germline CDR1 and CDR2 sequences are MDHEN and SYDVKM. The V segment lost 3 bases and the J segment 6 bases; nucleotides outside the gene matches: 8. The CDR3 totals 17 residues. The CDR3 reads CASSFGGLAGGPGELFF. The CDR3 DNA is TGTGCCAGCAGTTTCGGTGGTCTAGCGGGAGGGCCCGGGGAGCTGTTTTTT.

The chain has TRBV6-6 and TRBJ2-6, with a weak D call TRBD2 (6 bases). The CDR3 totals 15 residues. V was pared by 6 bases and J by 0 bases, with 9 bases between. Germline V gene data show CDR1 as MNHNY and CDR2 as SVGAGI (reference sequence). CDR3 region: CASSPGGSGANVLTF. CDR3 DNA: TGTGCCAGCAGCCCCGGGGGCTCTGGGGCCAACGTCCTGACTTTC.

V and J are TRBV6-5 and TRBJ1-1, with TRBD1 matching over 8 bases. The CDR3 covers 15 residues. Trimming at V came to 5 bases and at J to 4 bases, leaving 9 bases not matched to a gene. Per the germline V gene, CDR1 is MNHEY and CDR2 is SVGAGI. The CDR3: CASSRGTGLGTEAFF. CDR3 nucleotides: TGTGCCAGCAGTCGCGGGACAGGTTTGGGCACTGAAGCTTTCTTT.

The rearrangement links TRBV6-5 to TRBJ2-3; tentative D call: TRBD1 (6 bases). V was shortened by 8 bases and J by 3 bases, with 9 bases between the two germline ends. The CDR3 is 12 residues long. Germline V gene lookup returns CDR1 MNHEY and CDR2 SVGAGI. The CDR3 here is CASGQGTDTQYF. The CDR3 coding sequence is TGTGCCAGCGGGCAGGGGACAGATACGCAGTATTTT.

The chain carries TRBV19 and TRBJ1-1, with TRBD1 as a possible D gene (6 bases). Germline CDR1 and CDR2: LNHDA and SQIVND (reference sequence). The CDR3 spans 14 residues. V was cut by 6 bases and J by 1 base, with 12 bases left in between. The CDR3, as DNA: TGTGCCAGTAGCCGTGGACAGCCGAACACTGAAGCTTTCTTT. Encoded protein: CASSRGQPNTEAFF.

The chain joins TRBV28 to TRBJ2-3; the match to TRBD1 covers 9 bases. The ends lost 9 bases at V and 0 bases at J; junction bases unmatched: 10. The CDR3 is 16 amino acids. Germline lookup yields CDR1 MDHEN and CDR2 SYDVKM. CDR3 amino acids: CASGGEGQGSTDTQYF. As DNA, the CDR3 is TGTGCCAGTGGGGGAGAGGGACAGGGTAGCACAGATACGCAGTATTTT.

CDR3 region: CASSRSGTGVNYEQYF. The CDR3 DNA reads TGTGCCAGCAGTCGGTCCGGGACAGGGGTAAACTACGAGCAGTACTTC. The chain uses TRBV28 and TRBJ2-7; 10 bases match TRBD1. Looked up from germline, CDR1 is MDHEN and CDR2 is SYDVKM. The V segment lost 5 bases and the J segment 3 bases; nucleotides outside the gene matches: 10. CDR3 length: 16 amino acids.

The chain has TRBV28 and TRBJ1-2; unclear D gene. CDR1 is MDHEN, CDR2 SYDVKM, per germline. The ends were cut back, 5 bases at V and 8 bases at J, with 21 bases in the middle. The length of the CDR3 is 15 residues. CDR3 sequence reads: CASSPRVPRVWGYTF. In nucleotides, the CDR3 is TGTGCCAGCAGTCCTCGGGTTCCGAGGGTATGGGGCTACACCTTC.

The chain recombines TRBV7-9 with TRBJ1-2, with 10 bases lining up with TRBD1. Per germline, CDR1 SEHNR and CDR2 FQNEAQ (reference sequence). This CDR3 comprises 15 residues. With 4 bases clipped from V and 4 bases from J, the junction kept 6 bases outside the gene matches. CDR3 loop: CASSSGTGERYGYTF. CDR3 nucleotide sequence: TGTGCCAGCAGCTCCGGGACAGGGGAACGCTATGGCTACACCTTC.